This entry lists 31 T cell receptor beta chains sequenced from one sample in a study of memory CD4+ T cells and cytomegalovirus serostatus. The sort gate was single viable CD3+CD4+CD8-CD45RO+ cells for memory CD4+ T cells. Measured with immunoSEQ multiplex PCR; TCRdb has only the in-frame clones, and not every one. Of roughly 50,000 clones listed, around three quarters were seen once; the top ten hold more than 1.5%. The sample taken for sequencing was memory CD4+ T cells from blood. Every receptor here comes from an adult in good health and CMV-seronegative.

This clone was seen only once. J is TRBJ2-1 and V is TRBV5-6; no clear D. This CDR3 has 11 amino acids. CDR1 SGHDT and CDR2 YYEEEE come from the germline V gene. V lost 2 bases and J lost 13, with 10 bases in between. In DNA form, the CDR3 reads TGTGCCAGCAGCTTCCAAGGGTTCCAGTTCTTC. Amino acids: CASSFQGFQFF.

V is TRBV7-6 and J is TRBJ2-3, with TRBD2 matching 9 bases. The length of the CDR3 is 13 residues. The trim removed 0 bases at V and 10 bases at J, leaving 2 bases unmatched. Germline CDR1 reads SGHVS; CDR2 reads FNYEAQ. The CDR3 protein is CASSLAGTSSQYF. CDR3 bases: TGTGCCAGCAGCTTAGCAGGGACTAGCTCGCAGTATTTT.

Only a few counts were recorded for this clone. The chain uses TRBV10-3 and TRBJ1-4; a possible D gene is TRBD1 (5 bases). The CDR3 loop spans 13 amino acids. Trimming left V 9 bases short and J 7 bases short, with 15 bases between. CDR1 is ENHRY and CDR2 is SYGVKD in the germline V gene. The CDR3 bases are TGTGCCATAAGCGGCAGGGCCGGTGAAAAACTGTTTTTT. Protein: CAISGRAGEKLFF.

The rearrangement uses TRBV28 and TRBJ1-2, with a weak D call TRBD1 (6 bases). Trimming took off 2 bases at V and 2 bases at J, with 9 bases between the two ends. This CDR3 region has 14 residues. In germline, CDR1 is MDHEN, CDR2 SYDVKM. The CDR3 region is CASSLRQGNYGYTF. DNA of the CDR3: TGTGCCAGCAGTTTACGGCAGGGGAACTATGGCTACACCTTC.

The chain couples TRBV9 to TRBJ2-5; the D is unclear. Between the trimmed V and J ends, which lost 3 bases and 7 bases, there was a span of 10 bases. CDR1 and CDR2 from the germline V gene are SGDLS and YYNGEE. CDR3 length: 12 residues. The CDR3 loop reads CASSGRSGTQYF. Here the CDR3 DNA reads TGTGCCAGCAGCGGGCGGTCGGGGACCCAGTACTTC.

The chain uses TRBV6-6 and TRBJ1-6, with 7 bases fitting TRBD1. In germline, CDR1 is MNHNY, CDR2 SVGAGI (reference sequence). V was pared by 7 bases and J by 9 bases, with 12 bases of the junction left unmatched. The CDR3 has 15 amino acids. The CDR3 DNA follows: TGTGCCAGCAAGCTACGGCAGGGGGATCTTTCACCCCTCCACTTT. Protein: CASKLRQGDLSPLHF.

This clone was detected once. The sample has other DNA sequences that encode this CDR3 too. The rearrangement joins TRBV4-3 to TRBJ2-2; 7 nucleotides match TRBD1. Losses at the gene ends were 4 bases for V and 4 bases for J; bases not matched to a gene: 9. In germline, CDR1 is LGHNA, CDR2 YSLEER. This CDR3 is built from 16 residues. CDR3 sequence: CASSLLGGQPTGELFF. In nucleotides, the CDR3 is TGCGCCAGCAGCCTCCTAGGGGGCCAGCCCACCGGGGAGCTGTTTTTT.

The chain couples TRBV10-3 to TRBJ1-1, with 8 nucleotides matching TRBD1. Germline V gene lookup returns CDR1 ENHRY and CDR2 SYGVKD. Germline trimming cut 4 bases from V and 5 bases from J; bases unmatched to any gene: 6. CDR3 length: 14 amino acids. The CDR3 bases are TGTGCCATCAGTGCAGGGGGCTTTGGAACTGAAGCTTTCTTT. Translating it yields CAISAGGFGTEAFF.

The rearrangement uses TRBV28 and TRBJ2-1; D is undetermined. V gave up 6 bases and J gave up 7 bases, with 19 bases separating them. Germline V CDR1 and CDR2: MDHEN, SYDVKM. This CDR3 is built from 15 residues. The CDR3 DNA follows: TGTGCCAGCAGCCTCCCCCAAGGGTCGAGGAATGAGCAGTTCTTC. Translating it yields CASSLPQGSRNEQFF.

The rearrangement links TRBV5-1 to TRBJ1-1, with D perhaps matching TRBD1 (5 bases). The CDR3 is made up of 14 amino acids. Trimming cost V 0 bases and J 3 bases, with 9 bases left between them. Germline V gives CDR1 SGHRS, CDR2 YFSETQ. The DNA for the CDR3 is TGCGCCAGCAGCTTGGGGGGCCAGTACACTGAAGCTTTCTTT. Amino acid sequence: CASSLGGQYTEAFF.

This clone was detected only a few times. This chain connects TRBV28 to TRBJ2-7; D uncertain. The CDR3 consists of 12 residues. With 2 bases removed from V and 9 bases from J, the gap between germline ends came to 11 bases. The germline gives CDR1 MDHEN, CDR2 SYDVKM. The CDR3 DNA follows: TGTGCCAGCAGTTTAGACGGGCGGTGGCAGTACTTC. Its translation: CASSLDGRWQYF.

This chain connects TRBV9 to TRBJ2-2; perhaps TRBD2 as D (7 bases). Germline CDR1 is SGDLS and CDR2 is YYNGEE. This CDR3 has 15 amino acids. Trimming removed 5 bases at V and 4 bases at J, with 15 bases between. The CDR3 spells CASRRGGRGTGELFF. CDR3 coding DNA: TGTGCCAGCAGAAGGGGGGGCCGTGGCACCGGGGAGCTGTTTTTT. Complete variable domain (other parts from reference TRBV9 and TRBJ2-2): DSGVTQTPKHLITATGQRVTLRCSPRSGDLSVYWYQQSLDQGLQFLIQYYNGEERAKGNILERFSAQQFPDLHSELNLSSLELGDSALYFCASRRGGRGTGELFFGEGSRLTVL.

V usage is TRBV28 and J usage is TRBJ2-2; TRBD1 aligns across 7 bases. The CDR3 totals 17 residues. Trimming cost V 5 bases and J 5 bases; bases outside gene matches: 14. Germline V gene sequence: CDR1 MDHEN, CDR2 SYDVKM. CDR3 residues: CASSDRTGPLGTGELFF. Here the CDR3 DNA reads TGTGCCAGCAGTGACAGGACAGGACCATTGGGTACCGGGGAGCTGTTTTTT.

The chain couples TRBV6-6 to TRBJ1-2, with D perhaps matching TRBD1 (5 bases). The CDR3 is 16 amino acids. V was trimmed by 5 bases and J by 2 bases, leaving 18 bases between them. The V gene's germline CDR1 is MNHNY and CDR2 SVGAGI (reference sequence). The CDR3 DNA reads as TGTGCCAGCAGTGCCCCTTCCCGACAGAACAACTATGGCTACACCTTC. Residues: CASSAPSRQNNYGYTF.

The chain joins TRBV28 to TRBJ1-2; TRBD1 might be the D (5 bases). Trimming left V 6 bases short and J 5 bases short, with 31 bases between. Germline loops: CDR1 MDHEN, CDR2 SYDVKM. CDR3 length equals 19 residues. CDR3 sequence (DNA): TGTGCCAGCAGCGTAAAACCCCTGAGCTTCCCTAGGGGCGTTTATGGCTACACCTTC. It codes for CASSVKPLSFPRGVYGYTF.

The gene calls are TRBV5-4 and TRBJ2-1, with D perhaps TRBD1 or TRBD2 (5 bases each). Germline CDR1 reads SGHNT; CDR2 reads YYREEE (reference sequence). This CDR3 is 17 amino acids long. V lost 6 bases and J lost 0, with 19 bases in between. CDR3 nucleotides: TGTGCCAGCATGACACGGGACCGCCCTAGCTCCTACAATGAGCAGTTCTTC. It specifies CASMTRDRPSSYNEQFF.

The rearrangement links TRBV9 to TRBJ1-3; D is perhaps TRBD1 (6 bases). The CDR3 extends over 16 amino acids. V lost 3 bases and J lost 3, with 16 bases in between. In germline, CDR1 is SGDLS, CDR2 YYNGEE. CDR3 DNA: TGTGCCAGCAGCGCGGACAGCAGGGGAAGTGGAAACACCATATATTTT. It encodes CASSADSRGSGNTIYF.

The V gene is TRBV19, the J gene TRBJ2-2, with TRBD2 identical over 9 bases. Germline lookup yields CDR1 LNHDA and CDR2 SQIVND (reference sequence). This CDR3 spans 15 amino acids. Losses at the gene ends were 8 bases for V and 5 bases for J; bases not matched to a gene: 9. Written as DNA, the CDR3 is TGTGCCAGTCGGAATGAACTAGCGGGTACCGGGGAGCTGTTTTTT. This gives the protein CASRNELAGTGELFF.

The CDR3 protein is CASSLTSGRTDTQYF. For the CDR3, the DNA is TGTGCCAGCAGCCTGACTAGCGGTAGAACAGATACGCAGTATTTT. The rearrangement uses TRBV4-2 and TRBJ2-3, with 9 nucleotides matching TRBD2. Germline CDR1 reads LGHNA; CDR2 reads YNFKEQ. CDR3 length: 15 residues. The junction had 5 bases not matched to a gene; V was cut back by 4 bases and J by 3 bases.

This clone was counted between two and nine times. The chain uses TRBV9 and TRBJ1-1; 8 bases are a match to TRBD1. The germline CDR1 and CDR2 sequences are SGDLS and YYNGEE. CDR3 length: 16 residues. J lost 4 bases, V lost 2 bases, and 10 bases had no gene match. The DNA of the CDR3 is TGTGCCAGCAGCGTTGGGTCAGGGGGCTTTGGCACTGAAGCTTTCTTT. Translating it yields CASSVGSGGFGTEAFF.

The chain uses TRBV28 and TRBJ1-1; the D gene is possibly TRBD1 (6 bases). The V end lost 5 bases, the J end lost 1 base, and 14 bases lay between the germline ends. The germline gives CDR1 MDHEN, CDR2 SYDVKM. The CDR3 length is 15 residues. The CDR3 region is CASSTLSGQNTEAFF. The CDR3 DNA sequence: TGTGCCAGCAGTACACTATCGGGACAGAACACTGAAGCTTTCTTT.

The genes are TRBV4-3 and TRBJ1-5; D unclear. This CDR3 comprises 19 residues. Germline CDR1 is LGHNA and CDR2 is YSLEER. Trimming removed 0 bases at V and 0 bases at J, with 18 bases between. The CDR3: CASSQDVQPRTYSNQPQHF. In nucleotides, the CDR3 is TGCGCCAGCAGCCAAGATGTCCAGCCGCGGACCTATAGCAATCAGCCCCAGCATTTT.

The chain joins TRBV28 to TRBJ2-7; D remains ambiguous. Germline assignment: CDR1 MDHEN and CDR2 SYDVKM. CDR3 length: 13 amino acids. Trimming stripped 2 bases from V and 2 bases from J, with 7 bases between. This CDR3 is CASSLRAPYEQYF. Here the CDR3 DNA reads TGTGCCAGCAGTTTAAGGGCGCCCTACGAGCAGTACTTC.

The V gene is TRBV6-1, the J gene TRBJ2-2, with TRBD1 as a possible D gene (6 bases). The CDR3 is made up of 15 amino acids. Between the trimmed V and J ends, which lost 4 bases and 6 bases, there was a span of 15 bases. Germline lookup yields CDR1 MNHNS and CDR2 SASEGT. The chain's CDR3 is CASSVTGLIAGELFF. The CDR3 coding sequence is TGTGCCAGCAGTGTGACAGGACTCATCGCCGGGGAGCTGTTTTTT.

The chain couples TRBV28 to TRBJ2-1; 7 bases fit TRBD2. This CDR3 has 15 residues. V lost 3 bases and J lost 5; bases outside the gene matches: 7. The germline CDR1 and CDR2 sequences are MDHEN and SYDVKM. The CDR3 DNA sequence: TGTGCCAGCAGTTTGGGGCTAGCGGAAAACAATGAGCAGTTCTTC. Its translation: CASSLGLAENNEQFF.

This rearrangement joins TRBV7-2 to TRBJ1-4; weak D call: TRBD1 (5 bases). The CDR3 has 13 residues. The V end lost 2 bases, the J end lost 5 bases, and 6 bases lay between the germline ends. Germline assignment: CDR1 SGHTA and CDR2 FQGNSA. The chain's CDR3 is CASSLRGNEKLFF. The CDR3 DNA sequence: TGTGCCAGCAGCTTAAGGGGAAATGAAAAACTGTTTTTT.

This clone has more than one count but fewer than ten. V usage is TRBV5-1 and J usage is TRBJ1-4; D ambiguous. Germline CDR1 SGHRS, CDR2 YFSETQ. V lost 4 bases and J lost 6, with 13 bases in between. The CDR3 consists of 14 residues. DNA of the CDR3: TGCGCCAGCAGCGCGAGTGTATGGGATGAAAAACTGTTTTTT. It yields the protein CASSASVWDEKLFF.

V usage is TRBV5-1 and J usage is TRBJ1-2; maybe TRBD1 (6 bases). The CDR3 loop spans 16 amino acids. In germline, CDR1 is SGHRS, CDR2 YFSETQ. The V end lost 4 bases, the J end lost 2 bases, and 18 bases lay between the germline ends. DNA of the CDR3: TGCGCCAGCAGCCGAGGGACAACAAGTGGAAACTATGGCTACACCTTC. Translation: CASSRGTTSGNYGYTF.

The CDR3 sequence is CASSLARAGSNQPQHF. CDR3 bases: TGTGCCAGCAGCTTAGCGCGGGCAGGGAGCAATCAGCCCCAGCATTTT. The chain is built from TRBV7-9 and TRBJ1-5, with a possible D match to TRBD1 (5 bases). Trimming pared 0 bases from V and 1 base from J, leaving 10 bases between. The CDR3 spans 16 residues. Germline CDR1 SEHNR, CDR2 FQNEAQ (reference sequence).

The chain uses TRBV2 and TRBJ2-7, with 9 bases aligning to TRBD1. CDR3 length: 20 residues. The junction had 22 bases not matched to a gene; V was cut back by 5 bases and J by 2 bases. CDR1 and CDR2 (germline): SNHLY, FYNNEI. CDR3 sequence reads: CASSQTGTGRGSLVPYEQYF. The CDR3 region has the DNA TGTGCCAGCAGTCAAACCGGGACAGGGAGGGGGTCGTTAGTCCCCTACGAGCAGTACTTC.

V usage is TRBV7-9 and J usage is TRBJ2-5, with 10 bases fitting TRBD2. CDR3 length: 16 amino acids. Unmatched junction bases numbered 3, after V lost 1 base and J lost 1 base. Per germline, CDR1 SEHNR and CDR2 FQNEAQ (reference sequence). The CDR3 DNA is TGTGCCAGCAGCTTAGGTCTAGCGGGAGCCCAAGAGACCCAGTACTTC. Protein product: CASSLGLAGAQETQYF.